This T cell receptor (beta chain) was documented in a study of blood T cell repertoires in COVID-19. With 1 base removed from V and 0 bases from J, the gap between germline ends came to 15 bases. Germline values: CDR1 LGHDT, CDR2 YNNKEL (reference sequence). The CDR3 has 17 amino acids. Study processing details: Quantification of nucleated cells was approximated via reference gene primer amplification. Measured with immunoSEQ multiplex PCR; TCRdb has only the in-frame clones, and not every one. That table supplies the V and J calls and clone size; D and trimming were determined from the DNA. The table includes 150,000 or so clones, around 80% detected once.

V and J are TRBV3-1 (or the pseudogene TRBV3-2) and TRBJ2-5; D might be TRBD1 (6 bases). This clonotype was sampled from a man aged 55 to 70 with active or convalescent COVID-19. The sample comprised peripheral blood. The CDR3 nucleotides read TGTGCCAGCAGCCAAGTTTTGCAGTACAGGGACCAAGAGACCCAGTACTTC. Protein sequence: CASSQVLQYRDQETQYF.